The 32 T cell receptor beta chains below come from one sample, sequenced in a study of siplizumab effects on memory and regulatory T cells. The protocol was immunoSEQ multiplex PCR, while the TCRdb copy is restricted to in-frame clones and leaves out a portion. This sample has over 100,000 clones, with around 92% found just once. Source material: Tregs sorted from blood. Receptor source: a human donor in good health.

The chain recombines TRBV2 with TRBJ2-3, with D possibly matching TRBD2 (6 bases). V was pared by 6 bases and J by 0 bases, with 10 bases between. Per germline, CDR1 SNHLY and CDR2 FYNNEI. CDR3 size: 14 residues. In nucleotides, the CDR3 is TGTGCCAGCAGGGGACTCCGAAGCACAGATACGCAGTATTTT. Translation: CASRGLRSTDTQYF.

The table lists this clone with a count of one. The chain combines TRBV25-1 with TRBJ2-7; TRBD2 might be the D (6 bases). V lost 1 base and J lost 6, with 13 bases in between. This CDR3 contains 14 residues. Per germline, CDR1 MGHDK and CDR2 SYGVNS. The CDR3 bases are TGTGCCAGCAGTGAATCGGGAAGGGGAGGCGAGCAGTACTTC. It translates to CASSESGRGGEQYF.

The chain has TRBV6-5 and TRBJ1-6; D remains unclear. The CDR3 loop spans 12 amino acids. The V gene lost 6 bases and the J gene lost 10 bases, with 10 bases spanning the gap. The germline gives CDR1 MNHEY, CDR2 SVGAGI. DNA for the CDR3: TGTGCCAGCAGGCTTGGAGGGTCACCCCTCCACTTT. This codes for CASRLGGSPLHF.

This clone was seen once. The CDR3 nucleotides read TGTGCCAGTACCGAACGAAATAATCAGCCCCAGCATTTT. Amino acid sequence: CASTERNNQPQHF. The V gene is TRBV19, the J gene TRBJ1-5, with D uncertain. Trimming removed 7 bases from V and 4 bases from J, with 11 bases in between. Germline V gene sequence: CDR1 LNHDA, CDR2 SQIVND (reference sequence). The CDR3 is made up of 13 amino acids.

This clone was counted a few times. The gene calls are TRBV6-5 and TRBJ2-7; D unclear. This CDR3 has 14 residues. The V end lost 2 bases, the J end lost 5 bases, and 13 bases lay between the germline ends. Germline CDR1 MNHEY, CDR2 SVGAGI. The CDR3 nucleotides read TGTGCCAGCAGTTACGAACAGCGTAAGAACGAGCAGTACTTC. It is translated as CASSYEQRKNEQYF.

This rearrangement joins TRBV9 to TRBJ2-3; D gene unclear. The CDR3 totals 13 residues. Trimming took off 0 bases at V and 5 bases at J, with 7 bases between the two ends. Germline CDR1 is SGDLS and CDR2 is YYNGEE. The CDR3 reads CASSVALGDTQYF. CDR3 sequence (DNA): TGTGCCAGCAGCGTAGCTTTGGGAGATACGCAGTATTTT.

The J gene is TRBJ2-5, the V gene TRBV10-3, with a tentative D call TRBD1 (6 bases). Looked up from germline, CDR1 is ENHRY and CDR2 is SYGVKD. The CDR3 covers 13 residues. V was clipped by 8 bases and J by 1 base, with 11 bases between them. The CDR3 here is CAIRRQAQETQYF. The CDR3 bases are TGTGCCATCCGTCGACAGGCCCAAGAGACCCAGTACTTC.

The V gene is TRBV7-9, the J gene TRBJ2-3, with TRBD2 matching 7 bases. The CDR3 runs to 16 residues. Looked up from germline, CDR1 is SEHNR and CDR2 is FQNEAQ (reference sequence). V lost 1 base, J lost 6 bases, and 10 bases stayed unmatched. CDR3 sequence reads: CASSLGEGPSSDTQYF. The CDR3 DNA follows: TGTGCCAGCAGCTTAGGGGAGGGGCCCTCTTCGGATACGCAGTATTTT.

Comments on this clone: Other nucleotide sequences from this sample produce the same CDR3. The chain recombines TRBV7-8 with TRBJ2-7; 7 positions agree with TRBD2. CDR1 is SGHVS, CDR2 FQNEAQ, per germline. The CDR3 length is 15 residues. The junction had 6 bases not matched to a gene; V was cut back by 1 base and J by 3 bases. CDR3 nucleotides: TGTGCCAGCAGCTTAGGATTAGCGGGCGTCTACGAGCAGTACTTC. Amino acids: CASSLGLAGVYEQYF.

The V call is TRBV5-5, the J call TRBJ1-2; D gene ambiguous. V gave up 0 bases and J gave up 8 bases, with 8 bases separating them. Germline CDR1 and CDR2: SGHKS and YYEKEE (reference sequence). The CDR3 contains 12 residues. CDR3 sequence (DNA): TGTGCCAGCAGCTTGGTGTCAGGCGGCTACACCTTC. Its protein is CASSLVSGGYTF.

The count of this clone is one. Other nucleotide sequences from this sample produce the same CDR3. This rearrangement joins TRBV27 to TRBJ2-7; TRBD2 matches 7 bases. CDR1 is MNHEY, CDR2 SMNVEV, per germline (reference sequence). The CDR3 sequence is 15 residues long. V was pared by 8 bases and J by 3 bases, with 13 bases of the junction left unmatched. This CDR3 reads CASSAWGRGDYEQYF. Written as DNA, the CDR3 is TGTGCCAGCTCGGCCTGGGGTCGGGGGGACTACGAGCAGTACTTC.

This clone turned up a few times. This sequence may be a read error, since a much larger clone differs from it by one base. The rearrangement uses TRBV11-2 and TRBJ2-7; D not resolved. V was clipped by 1 base and J by 5 bases, with 6 bases between them. Germline CDR1 reads SGHAT; CDR2 reads FQNNGV. The length of the CDR3 is 12 residues. In DNA form, the CDR3 reads TGTGCCAGCAGCTTAGTAGGGAACGAGCAGTACTTC. This sequence encodes CASSLVGNEQYF.

This chain connects TRBV5-5 to TRBJ2-7; maybe TRBD1 (6 bases). CDR1 is SGHKS, CDR2 YYEKEE, per germline (reference sequence). CDR3 length: 13 amino acids. V gave up 0 bases and J gave up 13 bases, with 17 bases separating them. CDR3 DNA: TGTGCCAGCAGCTTGGGACTTGCGACAGGAAACTACTTC. Encoded protein: CASSLGLATGNYF.

Only one count was recorded for this clone. V is TRBV27 and J is TRBJ1-2, with a tentative D call TRBD1 (5 bases). The CDR3 runs to 13 residues. The V end was cut by 3 bases, the J end by 5 bases, with 10 bases between. The V gene's germline CDR1 is MNHEY and CDR2 SMNVEV (reference sequence). The CDR3 here is CASSFAGGYGYTF. CDR3 DNA sequence: TGTGCCAGCAGTTTCGCCGGGGGTTATGGCTACACCTTC.

This chain links TRBV19 with TRBJ2-5; a weak D match, TRBD2 (7 bases). The V end was cut by 3 bases, the J end by 5 bases, with 19 bases between. The length of the CDR3 is 16 residues. CDR1 and CDR2 (germline): LNHDA, SQIVND (reference sequence). CDR3 loop: CASSIPAGRGGETQYF. In nucleotides, the CDR3 is TGTGCCAGTAGTATTCCAGCGGGAAGAGGGGGTGAGACCCAGTACTTC.

V usage is TRBV30 and J usage is TRBJ2-7; 7 bases map to TRBD1. The CDR3 runs to 13 residues. The germline V gene encodes CDR1 GTSNPN and CDR2 SVGIG (reference sequence). V lost 4 bases, J lost 2 bases, and 5 bases stayed unmatched. CDR3 region: CAWNYRGTYEQYF. The CDR3 DNA is TGTGCCTGGAATTACAGGGGAACCTACGAGCAGTACTTC.

The chain recombines TRBV29-1 with TRBJ1-2; no definite D call. The CDR3 runs to 11 residues. Looked up from germline, CDR1 is SQVTM and CDR2 is ANQGSEA. V was trimmed by 1 base and J by 8 bases, leaving 8 bases between them. CDR3 sequence reads: CSVEGGPGYTF. CDR3 sequence (DNA): TGCAGCGTTGAAGGGGGTCCCGGCTACACCTTC.

The chain combines TRBV11-2 with TRBJ1-6, with unresolved D. Germline V CDR1 and CDR2: SGHAT, FQNNGV. Trimming left V 2 bases short and J 8 bases short, with 13 bases between. The CDR3 totals 15 residues. The CDR3 loop reads CASSLSWGADSPLHF. The CDR3 nucleotides read TGTGCCAGCAGCTTAAGTTGGGGAGCCGATTCACCCCTCCACTTT.

This clone was counted a few times. V is TRBV20-1 and J is TRBJ1-4; D is uncertain. V lost 5 bases and J 5 bases, leaving 6 bases between the germline ends. Germline assignment: CDR1 DFQATT and CDR2 SNEGSKA (reference sequence). This CDR3 spans 11 amino acids. The CDR3 spells CSAAENEKLFF. The CDR3, as DNA: TGCAGTGCTGCGGAAAATGAAAAACTGTTTTTT.

The chain combines TRBV5-1 with TRBJ2-3; no clear D. V was clipped by 2 bases and J by 6 bases, with 13 bases between them. The CDR3 length is 14 residues. Per germline, CDR1 SGHRS and CDR2 YFSETQ. The CDR3 bases are TGCGCCAGCAGCTTTGGGGTGGCACAGGATACGCAGTATTTT. Amino acids: CASSFGVAQDTQYF.

This chain links TRBV11-1 with TRBJ1-1; maybe TRBD1 (5 bases). V was cut by 2 bases and J by 0 bases, with 10 bases left in between. Germline CDR1 and CDR2: SGHAT and FQDESV (reference sequence). This CDR3 comprises 15 residues. The CDR3 sequence is CASSLFRQMNTEAFF. The CDR3 DNA is TGTGCCAGCAGCTTATTCAGACAGATGAACACTGAAGCTTTCTTT.

The chain joins TRBV6-5 to TRBJ1-6, with D tentatively TRBD1 (5 bases). The CDR3 loop spans 14 amino acids. V was cut by 2 bases and J by 9 bases, with 11 bases left in between. Germline V CDR1 and CDR2: MNHEY, SVGAGI. CDR3 amino acids: CASSYGGYLSPLHF. The CDR3 DNA follows: TGTGCCAGCAGTTACGGGGGGTACCTTTCACCCCTCCACTTT.

CDR3 DNA sequence: TGCAGTGCGCGGACTGGGACTGAAGCTTTCTTT. It encodes CSARTGTEAFF. The genes are TRBV20-1 and TRBJ1-1; D is unresolved. From germline, CDR1 is DFQATT and CDR2 SNEGSKA (reference sequence). The CDR3 runs to 11 residues. The germline V and J ends were trimmed by 6 bases and 5 bases, with 10 bases remaining between them.

The chain links TRBV11-2 to TRBJ2-6; 7 bases map to TRBD1. The germline CDR1 and CDR2 sequences are SGHAT and FQNNGV. The CDR3 is made up of 17 amino acids. V trimming: 3 bases; J trimming: 0 bases; junction bases outside the gene matches: 5. CDR3: CASSFEGALSGANVLTF. The CDR3 DNA is TGTGCCAGCAGCTTTGAGGGGGCCCTCTCTGGGGCCAACGTCCTGACTTTC.

V gene TRBV6-6 combines with J gene TRBJ1-1; D is unclear. The germline V gene has CDR1 MNHNY and CDR2 SVGAGI (reference sequence). The V end was cut by 6 bases, the J end by 1 base, with 6 bases between. This CDR3 has 12 amino acids. Here the CDR3 reads CASREGNTEAFF. The CDR3 nucleotides read TGTGCCAGCAGGGAGGGGAACACTGAAGCTTTCTTT.

The V call is TRBV18, the J call TRBJ2-7, with D unclear. The CDR3 runs 12 residues. The germline gives CDR1 KGHSH, CDR2 LQKENI. V was pared by 3 bases and J by 3 bases, with 6 bases between. CDR3 coding DNA: TGTGCCAGCTCACCTGCTGACTACGAGCAGTACTTC. It translates to CASSPADYEQYF.

The rearrangement uses TRBV27 and TRBJ1-5; D is ambiguous. From germline, CDR1 is MNHEY and CDR2 SMNVEV (reference sequence). This CDR3 has 13 amino acids. V lost 3 bases and J lost 7, with 10 bases in between. The CDR3 coding sequence is TGTGCCAGCAGTTTGAAGGGAAAGCAGCCCCAGCATTTT. Translated: CASSLKGKQPQHF.

J is TRBJ2-5 and V is TRBV11-2; 9 bases align to TRBD2. The V gene's germline CDR1 is SGHAT and CDR2 FQNNGV. Trimming removed 1 base from V and 3 bases from J; junction bases left unmatched: 6. The CDR3 contains 16 residues. CDR3 amino acids: CASSLVGLAGKETQYF. The CDR3 coding sequence is TGTGCCAGCAGCTTAGTAGGGCTAGCGGGGAAAGAGACCCAGTACTTC.

This chain links TRBV5-1 with TRBJ2-7; D is unclear. Germline lookup yields CDR1 SGHRS and CDR2 YFSETQ. The CDR3 runs to 12 residues. V was pared by 4 bases and J by 2 bases, with 7 bases between. The CDR3 DNA follows: TGCGCCAGCAGCCCCTCAGCCTACGAGCAGTACTTC. It specifies CASSPSAYEQYF.

J is TRBJ2-1 and V is TRBV5-1, with a weak D call TRBD2 (7 bases). The CDR3 consists of 14 residues. Germline CDR1 reads SGHRS; CDR2 reads YFSETQ. Trimming took off 6 bases at V and 9 bases at J, with 19 bases between the two ends. The CDR3 reads CASKGGDLVSEQFF. The CDR3 nucleotides are TGCGCCAGCAAGGGGGGGGATCTCGTGAGTGAGCAGTTCTTC.

DNA for the CDR3: TGTGCCAGTAGCCTAGCGGGAGGCCTCTCCTACGAGCAGTACTTC. Translated: CASSLAGGLSYEQYF. The rearrangement joins TRBV19 to TRBJ2-7; 11 nucleotides line up with TRBD2. With V trimmed by 6 bases and J by 0 bases, 4 bases remained unmatched. This CDR3 comprises 15 residues. Germline CDR1 reads LNHDA; CDR2 reads SQIVND (reference sequence).

The V and J genes are TRBV4-1 and TRBJ2-2, with 7 positions matching TRBD2. Germline values: CDR1 MGHRA, CDR2 YSYEKL. J lost 1 base, V lost 0 bases, and 14 bases had no gene match. The CDR3 covers 20 residues. The CDR3 protein is CASSQDSEGRGGRNTGELFF. CDR3 sequence (DNA): TGCGCCAGCAGCCAAGATTCGGAGGGGCGCGGCGGGAGGAACACCGGGGAGCTGTTTTTT.